This TCR beta chain was sequenced during a study of CD8+CD57+ T cells in acquired aplastic anemia. Overall study context: CD4+ and CD8+ cells, once sorted, gave DNA averaging approximately 3 ug.

Concerning this clonotype: The antigen is unknown.

This CDR3 comprises 14 residues. Germline values: CDR1 DFQATT, CDR2 SNEGSKA (reference sequence). Unmatched junction bases numbered 2, after V lost 0 bases and J lost 5 bases. Study results and limitations: Levels of CD8+ Simpson's diversity were not significantly distinct in patients versus controls. It was found that nearly 30 CD8+ CDR3 sequences were shared between patients and controls.

Profiling of TCR beta VDJ combinations and CDR3 sequences used genomic DNA as template. TCRdb re-analysed the reads in MiXCR, keeping a single row per CDR3 protein. The sample yields tens of thousands of distinct CDR3 sequences, about half seen once. The V call is TRBV20-1, the J call TRBJ1-2; 11 bases are a match to TRBD1. The clonotype comes from a human donor in good health, serving as a control. Sequenced: sorted CD4+, CD8+, or CD8+CD57+ T cells (not recorded which) from PBMCs. The CDR3 sequence: CSAREDRGRYGYTF. The CDR3 region has the DNA TGCAGTGCTAGAGAGGACAGGGGGCGTTATGGCTACACCTTC.